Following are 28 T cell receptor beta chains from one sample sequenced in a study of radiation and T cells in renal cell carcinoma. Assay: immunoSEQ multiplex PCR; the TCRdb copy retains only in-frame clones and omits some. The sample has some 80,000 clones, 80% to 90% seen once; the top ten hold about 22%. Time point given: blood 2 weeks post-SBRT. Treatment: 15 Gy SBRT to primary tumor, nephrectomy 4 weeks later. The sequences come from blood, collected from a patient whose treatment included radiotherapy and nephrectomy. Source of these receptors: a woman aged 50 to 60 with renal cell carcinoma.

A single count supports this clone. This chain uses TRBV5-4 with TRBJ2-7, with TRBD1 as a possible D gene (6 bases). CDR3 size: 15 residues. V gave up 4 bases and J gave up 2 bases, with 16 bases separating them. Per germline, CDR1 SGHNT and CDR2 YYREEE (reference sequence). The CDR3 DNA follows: TGTGCCAGCAGCCCCGGGACACGGCGCCCCTACGAGCAGTACTTC. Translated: CASSPGTRRPYEQYF.

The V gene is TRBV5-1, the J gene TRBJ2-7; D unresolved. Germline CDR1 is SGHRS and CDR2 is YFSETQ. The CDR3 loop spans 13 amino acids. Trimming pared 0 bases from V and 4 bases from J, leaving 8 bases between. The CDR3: CASSLGVDYEQYF. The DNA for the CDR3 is TGCGCCAGCAGCTTGGGCGTTGATTACGAGCAGTACTTC.

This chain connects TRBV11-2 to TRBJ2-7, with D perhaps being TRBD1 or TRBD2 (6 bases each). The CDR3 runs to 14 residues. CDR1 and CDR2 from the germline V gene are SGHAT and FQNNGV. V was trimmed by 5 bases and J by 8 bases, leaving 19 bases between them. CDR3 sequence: CASSDEGGILKQYF. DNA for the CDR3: TGTGCCAGCAGCGACGAAGGGGGGATACTAAAGCAGTACTTC.

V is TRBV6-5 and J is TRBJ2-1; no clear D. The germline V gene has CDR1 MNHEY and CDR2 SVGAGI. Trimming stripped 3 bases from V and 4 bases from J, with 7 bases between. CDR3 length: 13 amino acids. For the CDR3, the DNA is TGTGCCAGCAGTTATATCCCTTACAATGAGCAGTTCTTC. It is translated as CASSYIPYNEQFF.

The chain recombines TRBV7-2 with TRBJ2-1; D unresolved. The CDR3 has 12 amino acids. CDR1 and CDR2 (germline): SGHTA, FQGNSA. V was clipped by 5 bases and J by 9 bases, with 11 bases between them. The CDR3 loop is CASSPPSIEQFF. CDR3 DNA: TGTGCCAGCAGCCCCCCTAGTATTGAGCAGTTCTTC. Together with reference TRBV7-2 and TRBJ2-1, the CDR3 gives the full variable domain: GAGVSQSPSNKVTEKGKDVELRCDPISGHTALYWYRQSLGQGLEFLIYFQGNSAPDKSGLPSDRFSAERTGGSVSTLTIQRTQQEDSAVYLCASSPPSIEQFFGPGTRLTVL.

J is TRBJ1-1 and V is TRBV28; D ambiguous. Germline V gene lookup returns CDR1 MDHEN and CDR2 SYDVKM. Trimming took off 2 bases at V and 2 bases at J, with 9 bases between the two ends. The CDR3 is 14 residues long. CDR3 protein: CASSLGPGNTEAFF. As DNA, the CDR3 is TGTGCCAGCAGTTTAGGGCCCGGCAACACTGAAGCTTTCTTT.

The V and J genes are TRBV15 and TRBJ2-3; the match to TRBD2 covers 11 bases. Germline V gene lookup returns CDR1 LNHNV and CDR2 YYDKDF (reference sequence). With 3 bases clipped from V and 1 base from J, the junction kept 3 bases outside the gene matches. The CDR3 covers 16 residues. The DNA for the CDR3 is TGTGCCACCAGCAGCTTAGCGGGAGGGGGCACAGATACGCAGTATTTT. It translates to CATSSLAGGGTDTQYF.

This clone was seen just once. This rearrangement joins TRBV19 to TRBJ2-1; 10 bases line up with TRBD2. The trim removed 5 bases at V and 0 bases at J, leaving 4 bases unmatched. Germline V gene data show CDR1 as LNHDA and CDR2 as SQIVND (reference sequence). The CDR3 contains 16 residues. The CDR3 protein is CASSSSSGSSYNEQFF. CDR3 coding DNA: TGTGCCAGTAGTTCCTCTAGCGGGAGCTCCTACAATGAGCAGTTCTTC. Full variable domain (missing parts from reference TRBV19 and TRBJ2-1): DGGITQSPKYLFRKEGQNVTLSCEQNLNHDAMYWYRQDPGQGLRLIYYSQIVNDFQKGDIAEGYSVSREKKESFPLTVTSAQKNPTAFYLCASSSSSGSSYNEQFFGPGTRLTVL.

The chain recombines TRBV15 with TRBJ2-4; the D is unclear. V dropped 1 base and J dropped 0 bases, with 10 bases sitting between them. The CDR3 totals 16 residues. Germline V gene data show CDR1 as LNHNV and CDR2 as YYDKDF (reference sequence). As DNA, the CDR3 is TGTGCCACCAGCAGAGTTGGAGACCTAGCCAAAAACATTCAGTACTTC. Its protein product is CATSRVGDLAKNIQYF.

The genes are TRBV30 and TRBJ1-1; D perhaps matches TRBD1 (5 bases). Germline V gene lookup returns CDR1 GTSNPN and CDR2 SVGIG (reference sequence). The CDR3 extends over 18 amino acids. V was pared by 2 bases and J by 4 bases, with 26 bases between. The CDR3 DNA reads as TGTGCCTGGAGTTTACTGCTTTTATGGGGGAACGAGGGCACTGAAGCTTTCTTT. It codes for CAWSLLLLWGNEGTEAFF.

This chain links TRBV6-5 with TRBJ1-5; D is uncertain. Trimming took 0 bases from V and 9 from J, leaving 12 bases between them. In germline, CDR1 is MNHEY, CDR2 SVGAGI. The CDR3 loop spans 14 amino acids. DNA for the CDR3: TGTGCCAGCAGTTACTCGGCGGCCCCAGGGCCCCAGCATTTT. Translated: CASSYSAAPGPQHF.

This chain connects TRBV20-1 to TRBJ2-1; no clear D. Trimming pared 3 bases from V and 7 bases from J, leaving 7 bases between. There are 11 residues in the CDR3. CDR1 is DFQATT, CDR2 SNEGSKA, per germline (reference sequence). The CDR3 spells CSARTENEQFF. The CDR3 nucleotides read TGCAGTGCTAGGACGGAGAATGAGCAGTTCTTC.

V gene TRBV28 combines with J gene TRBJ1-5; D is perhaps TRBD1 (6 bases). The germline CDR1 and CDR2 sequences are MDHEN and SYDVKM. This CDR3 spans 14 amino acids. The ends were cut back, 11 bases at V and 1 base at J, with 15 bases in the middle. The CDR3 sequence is CAHHRRGSNQPQHF. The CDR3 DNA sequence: TGTGCCCATCACCGGAGGGGGAGCAATCAGCCCCAGCATTTT.

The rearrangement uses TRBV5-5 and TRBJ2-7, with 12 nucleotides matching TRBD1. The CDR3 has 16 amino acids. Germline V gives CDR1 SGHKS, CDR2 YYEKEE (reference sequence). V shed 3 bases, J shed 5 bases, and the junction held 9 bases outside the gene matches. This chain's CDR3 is CASSYLKGQGADEQYF. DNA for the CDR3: TGTGCCAGCAGCTACCTCAAGGGACAGGGGGCGGACGAGCAGTACTTC.

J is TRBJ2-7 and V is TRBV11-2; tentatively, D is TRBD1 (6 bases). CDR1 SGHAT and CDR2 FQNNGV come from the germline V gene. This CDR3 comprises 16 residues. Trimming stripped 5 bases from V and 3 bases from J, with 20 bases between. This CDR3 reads CASSRFGQRKIYEQYF. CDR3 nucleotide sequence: TGTGCCAGCAGCCGATTCGGACAGAGAAAAATCTACGAGCAGTACTTC. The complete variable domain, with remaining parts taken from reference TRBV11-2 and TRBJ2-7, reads EAGVAQSPRYKIIEKRQSVAFWCNPISGHATLYWYQQILGQGPKLLIQFQNNGVVDDSQLPKDRFSAERLKGVDSTLKIQPAKLEDSAVYLCASSRFGQRKIYEQYFGPGTRLTVT.

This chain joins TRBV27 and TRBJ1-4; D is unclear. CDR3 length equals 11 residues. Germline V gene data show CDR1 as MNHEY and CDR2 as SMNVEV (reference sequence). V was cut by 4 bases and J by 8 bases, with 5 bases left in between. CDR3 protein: CASSSGEKLFF. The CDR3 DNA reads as TGTGCCAGCAGTTCAGGAGAAAAACTGTTTTTT.

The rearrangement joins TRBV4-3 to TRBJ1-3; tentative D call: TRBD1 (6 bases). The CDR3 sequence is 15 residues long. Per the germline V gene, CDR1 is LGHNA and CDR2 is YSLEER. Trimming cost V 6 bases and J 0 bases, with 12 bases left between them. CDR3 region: CASSLTGSSGNTIYF. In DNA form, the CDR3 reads TGCGCCAGCAGTCTAACAGGGAGCTCTGGAAACACCATATATTTT.

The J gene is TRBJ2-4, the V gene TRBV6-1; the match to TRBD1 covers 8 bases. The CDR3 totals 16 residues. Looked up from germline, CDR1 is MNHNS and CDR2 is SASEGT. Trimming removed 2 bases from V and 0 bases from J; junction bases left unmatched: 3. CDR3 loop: CASSEQGAGAKNIQYF. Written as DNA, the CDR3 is TGTGCCAGCAGTGAACAGGGGGCCGGAGCCAAAAACATTCAGTACTTC.

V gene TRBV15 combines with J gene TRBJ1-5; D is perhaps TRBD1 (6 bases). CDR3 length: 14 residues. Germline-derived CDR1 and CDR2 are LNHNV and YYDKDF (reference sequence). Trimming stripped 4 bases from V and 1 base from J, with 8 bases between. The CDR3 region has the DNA TGTGCCACCAGCACAGGGGCAAGCAATCAGCCCCAGCATTTT. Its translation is CATSTGASNQPQHF.

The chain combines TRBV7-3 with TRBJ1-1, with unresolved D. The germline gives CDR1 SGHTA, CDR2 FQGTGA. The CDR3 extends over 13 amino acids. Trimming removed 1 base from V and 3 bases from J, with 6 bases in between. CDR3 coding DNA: TGTGCCAGCAGCTTAATTGAGGACACTGAAGCTTTCTTT. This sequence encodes CASSLIEDTEAFF.

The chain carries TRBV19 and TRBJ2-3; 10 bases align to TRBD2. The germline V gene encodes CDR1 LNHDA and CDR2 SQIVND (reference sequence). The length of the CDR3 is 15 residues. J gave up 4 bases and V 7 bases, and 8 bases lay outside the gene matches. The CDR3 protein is CASKSSGGLSDTQYF. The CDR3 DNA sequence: TGTGCCAGTAAAAGTAGCGGGGGGTTATCAGATACGCAGTATTTT.

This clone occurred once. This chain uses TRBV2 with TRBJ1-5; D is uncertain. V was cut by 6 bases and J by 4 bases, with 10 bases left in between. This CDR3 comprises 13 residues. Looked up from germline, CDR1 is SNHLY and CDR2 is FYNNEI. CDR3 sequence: CASSSEGNQPQHF. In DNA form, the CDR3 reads TGTGCCAGCAGCTCCGAGGGAAATCAGCCCCAGCATTTT.

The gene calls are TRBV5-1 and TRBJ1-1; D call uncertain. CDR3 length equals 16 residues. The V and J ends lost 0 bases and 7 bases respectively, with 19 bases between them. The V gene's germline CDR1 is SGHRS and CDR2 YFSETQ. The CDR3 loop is CASSLEGPSTTIEAFF. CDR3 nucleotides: TGCGCCAGCAGCTTGGAGGGTCCCAGCACCACCATTGAAGCTTTCTTT.

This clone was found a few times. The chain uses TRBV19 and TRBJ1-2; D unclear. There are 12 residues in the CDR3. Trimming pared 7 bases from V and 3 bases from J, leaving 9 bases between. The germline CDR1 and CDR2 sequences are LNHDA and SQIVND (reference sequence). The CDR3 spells CASTPDHYGYTF. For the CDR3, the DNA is TGTGCCAGTACCCCGGACCACTATGGCTACACCTTC. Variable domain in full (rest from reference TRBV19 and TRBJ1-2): DGGITQSPKYLFRKEGQNVTLSCEQNLNHDAMYWYRQDPGQGLRLIYYSQIVNDFQKGDIAEGYSVSREKKESFPLTVTSAQKNPTAFYLCASTPDHYGYTFGSGTRLTVV.

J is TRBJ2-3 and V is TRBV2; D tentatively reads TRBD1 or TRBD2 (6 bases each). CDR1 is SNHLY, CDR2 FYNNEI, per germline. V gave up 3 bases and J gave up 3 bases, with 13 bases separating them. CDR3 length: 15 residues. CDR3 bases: TGTGCCAGCAGTGAGGGGGGCCCGAGTACAGATACGCAGTATTTT. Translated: CASSEGGPSTDTQYF.

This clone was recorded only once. The CDR3 DNA reads TGTGCCAGCAGTTTAAGGACCCCCTACGAGCAGTACTTC. This sequence encodes CASSLRTPYEQYF. The chain carries TRBV28 and TRBJ2-7; D unresolved. Germline V lookup: CDR1 MDHEN, CDR2 SYDVKM. V was cut by 2 bases and J by 2 bases, with 7 bases left in between. The CDR3 has 13 amino acids. Supplemented by reference TRBV28 and TRBJ2-7, the full variable domain reads DVKVTQSSRYLVKRTGEKVFLECVQDMDHENMFWYRQDPGLGLRLIYFSYDVKMKEKGDIPEGYSVSREKKERFSLILESASTNQTSMYLCASSLRTPYEQYFGPGTRLTVT.

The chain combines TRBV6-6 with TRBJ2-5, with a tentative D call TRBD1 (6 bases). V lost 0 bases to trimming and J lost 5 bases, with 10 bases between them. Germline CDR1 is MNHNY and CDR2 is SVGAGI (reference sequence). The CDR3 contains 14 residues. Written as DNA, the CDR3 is TGTGCCAGCAGTTACTCCGACAGGCGGGAGACCCAGTACTTC. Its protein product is CASSYSDRRETQYF.

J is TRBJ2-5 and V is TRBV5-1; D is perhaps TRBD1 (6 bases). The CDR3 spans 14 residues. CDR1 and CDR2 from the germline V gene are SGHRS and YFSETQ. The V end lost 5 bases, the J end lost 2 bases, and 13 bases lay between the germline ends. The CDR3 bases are TGCGCCAGCAGAGGGGGAGTGGGGCAAGAGACCCAGTACTTC. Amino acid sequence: CASRGGVGQETQYF.